One sample yielded the 2 T cell receptor beta chains listed below, sequenced in a study of shared clonotypes between healthy human individuals (dated by TCRdb to 2019 to 2021). The library was made by the immunoSEQ multiplex PCR assay. Imported from immuneACCESS, the table was reduced by TCRdb to in-frame sequences with V and J called. These copies leave out some clones; in studies compared against another copy, an unresolved V gene accounts for under half, and the cause of the remainder is not known. The sample profile shows under 600,000 clones; about 75% of them were found once. Of the sample, around 12% falls within the top ten clones. Source material: PBMCs. The origin of the receptors is a woman in her thirties or forties in good health. Some clones in this sample may be carry-over from other donors' samples.

J is TRBJ1-2 and V is TRBV29-1; perhaps TRBD1 as D (5 bases). The CDR3 totals 11 residues. Trimming cost V 7 bases and J 8 bases, with 14 bases left between them. CDR1 SQVTM and CDR2 ANQGSEA come from the germline V gene. CDR3 amino acids: CSDTDGTGYTF. CDR3 nucleotide sequence: TGCAGCGACACGGACGGGACGGGCTACACCTTC. Full variable domain (remainder filled in from reference TRBV29-1 and TRBJ1-2): SAVISQKPSRDICQRGTSLTIQCQVDSQVTMMFWYRQQPGQSLTLIATANQGSEATYESGFVIDKFPISRPNLTFSTLTVSNMSPEDSSIYLCSDTDGTGYTFGSGTRLTVV.

The J gene is TRBJ2-5, the V gene TRBV6-5; D is possibly TRBD1 (5 bases). This CDR3 comprises 11 residues. Trimming left V 2 bases short and J 11 bases short, with 9 bases between. Germline V gives CDR1 MNHEY, CDR2 SVGAGI. The CDR3 coding sequence is TGTGCCAGCAGTTACCGACAGCAGCAGTACTTC. This encodes CASSYRQQQYF.